This T cell receptor beta chain derives from a study of glioma-infiltrating T cells. The study's findings and limits: Tissue-blood divergence was below expectation in non-neoplastic patients, above in gliomas. Tissue and blood shared very few CDR3 sequences.

V lost 6 bases and J 3 bases, leaving 12 bases between the germline ends. CDR3 length: 13 amino acids. Germline V gene data show CDR1 as SGHNT and CDR2 as YYREEE (reference sequence). Amplification of TCR alpha and beta CDR3 regions from RNA used iRepertoire nested multiplex PCR. TCRdb passed the multiplex PCR reads through MiXCR, listing each CDR3 protein once. The repertoire holds roughly 120,000 distinct CDR3 sequences, with about 23% as singletons. Comments on this clonotype: What it binds is not known.

This receptor was identified in a human donor with low-grade glioma or glioblastoma, undergoing nonglioma brain surgery, or in good health (not recorded which). V gene TRBV5-4 combines with J gene TRBJ2-5, with TRBD1 as a possible D gene (6 bases). The sample consisted of glioma tissue, nonneoplastic brain tissue, or PBMCs (not recorded which). The CDR3 here is CASTQQGKETQYF. The CDR3 bases are TGTGCCAGCACCCAGCAGGGGAAAGAGACCCAGTACTTC.